The TCR beta chain described here comes from a study of graft-versus-host responses after intestinal transplantation. At the level of the study: Tacrolimus and steroids were given for roughly 3 years to all recipients after anti-thymocyte globulin induction.

Whole-study findings and limits: Recipient marrow harbored GvH clones, some of which surfaced first in ileum or blood. Allografts from individuals with graft-donor T cell macrochimerism displayed high graft-versus-host to host-versus-graft clonal ratios.

On this clone: Its cognate antigen is unknown.

Looked up from germline, CDR1 is GTSNPN and CDR2 is SVGIG (reference sequence). V was clipped by 3 bases and J by 8 bases, with 8 bases between them. The CDR3 totals 11 residues. Only in-frame clones appear in the TCRdb table, and some are missing; sequencing was by immunoSEQ multiplex PCR. The sample comprises around 96,000 clones, around nine tenths of which are singletons, and around 0.18% rests with the top ten. The sequence was obtained from a human donor who received an intestinal transplant. The chain combines TRBV30 with TRBJ2-1; D remains unclear. This material consisted of unstimulated CD4+ T cells sorted from spleen or lymph node cells, taken before intestinal transplant. The CDR3 spells CAWSFGHEQFF. CDR3 sequence (DNA): TGTGCCTGGAGCTTTGGGCATGAGCAGTTCTTC.